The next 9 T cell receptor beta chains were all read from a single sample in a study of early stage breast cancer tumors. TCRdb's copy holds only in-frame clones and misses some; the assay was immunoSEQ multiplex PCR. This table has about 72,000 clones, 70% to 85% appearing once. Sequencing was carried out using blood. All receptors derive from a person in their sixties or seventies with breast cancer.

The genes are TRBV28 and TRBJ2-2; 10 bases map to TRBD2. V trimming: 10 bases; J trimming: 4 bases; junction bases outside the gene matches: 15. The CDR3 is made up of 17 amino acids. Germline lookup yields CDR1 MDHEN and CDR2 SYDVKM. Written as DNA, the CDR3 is TGTGCCATTAAAGGGGCTAGCGGGAGCTGGGGCACCGGGGAGCTGTTTTTT. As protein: CAIKGASGSWGTGELFF.

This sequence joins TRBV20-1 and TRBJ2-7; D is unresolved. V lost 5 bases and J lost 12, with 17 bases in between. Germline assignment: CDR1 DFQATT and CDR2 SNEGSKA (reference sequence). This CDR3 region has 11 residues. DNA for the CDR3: TGCAGTGCTGGGGAACAGAACTTTGGGTACTTC. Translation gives CSAGEQNFGYF.

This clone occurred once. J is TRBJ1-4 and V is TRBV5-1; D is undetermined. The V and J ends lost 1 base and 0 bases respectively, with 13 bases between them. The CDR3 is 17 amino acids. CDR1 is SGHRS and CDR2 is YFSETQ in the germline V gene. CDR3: CASSLFAGGTTNEKLFF. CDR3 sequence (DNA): TGCGCCAGCAGCTTGTTTGCAGGTGGAACAACTAATGAAAAACTGTTTTTT.

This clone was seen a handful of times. This chain's CDR3 is CASSLNPAGRAETQYF. CDR3 bases: TGTGCCAGCAGCTTGAACCCAGCGGGGAGGGCAGAGACCCAGTACTTC. The chain carries TRBV5-6 and TRBJ2-5, with TRBD2 matching over 7 bases. This CDR3 contains 16 residues. V gave up 1 base and J gave up 4 bases; unmatched junction bases: 10. Germline V gene lookup returns CDR1 SGHDT and CDR2 YYEEEE.

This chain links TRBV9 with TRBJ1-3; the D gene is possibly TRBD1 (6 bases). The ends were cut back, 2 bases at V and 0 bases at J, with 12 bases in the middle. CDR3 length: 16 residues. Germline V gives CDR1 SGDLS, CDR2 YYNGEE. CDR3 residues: CASSVSTGFSGNTIYF. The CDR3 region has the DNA TGTGCCAGCAGCGTCAGTACAGGGTTCTCTGGAAACACCATATATTTT.

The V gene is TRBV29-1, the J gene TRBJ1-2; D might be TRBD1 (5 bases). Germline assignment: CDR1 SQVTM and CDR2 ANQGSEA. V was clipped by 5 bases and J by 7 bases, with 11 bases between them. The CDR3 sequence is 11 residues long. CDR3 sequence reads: CSVLDGGGYTF. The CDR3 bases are TGCAGCGTTCTCGATGGGGGTGGCTACACCTTC.

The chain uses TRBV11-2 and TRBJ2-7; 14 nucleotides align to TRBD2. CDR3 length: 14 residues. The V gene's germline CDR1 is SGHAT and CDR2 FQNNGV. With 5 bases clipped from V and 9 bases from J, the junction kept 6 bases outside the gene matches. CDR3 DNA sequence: TGTGCCAGCAGCATGACTAGCGGGAGGGTTGCGCAGTACTTC. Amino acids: CASSMTSGRVAQYF.

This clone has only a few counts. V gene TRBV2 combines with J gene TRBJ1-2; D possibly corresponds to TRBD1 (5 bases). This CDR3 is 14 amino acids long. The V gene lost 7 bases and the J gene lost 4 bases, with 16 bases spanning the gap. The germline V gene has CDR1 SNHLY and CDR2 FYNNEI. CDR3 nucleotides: TGTGCCAGCACCACGCGAGGGGCGGCCTATGGCTACACCTTC. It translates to CASTTRGAAYGYTF.

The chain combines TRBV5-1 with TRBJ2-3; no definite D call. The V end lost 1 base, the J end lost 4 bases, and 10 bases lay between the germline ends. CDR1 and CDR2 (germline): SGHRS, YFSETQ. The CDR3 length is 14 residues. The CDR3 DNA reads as TGCGCCAGCAGCTTGAGGGATGGCTCAGATACGCAGTATTTT. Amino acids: CASSLRDGSDTQYF. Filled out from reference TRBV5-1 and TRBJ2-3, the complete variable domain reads KAGVTQTPRYLIKTRGQQVTLSCSPISGHRSVSWYQQTPGQGLQFLFEYFSETQRNKGNFPGRFSGRQFSNSRSEMNVSTLELGDSALYLCASSLRDGSDTQYFGPGTRLTVL.